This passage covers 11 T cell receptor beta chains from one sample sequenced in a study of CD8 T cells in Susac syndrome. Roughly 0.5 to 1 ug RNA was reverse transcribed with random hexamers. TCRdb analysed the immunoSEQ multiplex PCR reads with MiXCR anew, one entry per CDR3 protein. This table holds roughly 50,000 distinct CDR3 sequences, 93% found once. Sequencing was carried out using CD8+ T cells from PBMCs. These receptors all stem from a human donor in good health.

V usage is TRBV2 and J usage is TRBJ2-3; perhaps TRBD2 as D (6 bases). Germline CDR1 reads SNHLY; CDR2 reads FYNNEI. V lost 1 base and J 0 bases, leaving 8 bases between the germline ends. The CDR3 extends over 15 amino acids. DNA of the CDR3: TGTGCCAGCAGTGAAGGGGGGACTAGCACAGATACGCAGTATTTT. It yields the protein CASSEGGTSTDTQYF. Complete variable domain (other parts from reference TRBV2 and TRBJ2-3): EPEVTQTPSHQVTQMGQEVILRCVPISNHLYFYWYRQILGQKVEFLVSFYNNEISEKSEIFDDQFSVERPDGSNFTLKIRSTKLEDSAMYFCASSEGGTSTDTQYFGPGTRLTVL.

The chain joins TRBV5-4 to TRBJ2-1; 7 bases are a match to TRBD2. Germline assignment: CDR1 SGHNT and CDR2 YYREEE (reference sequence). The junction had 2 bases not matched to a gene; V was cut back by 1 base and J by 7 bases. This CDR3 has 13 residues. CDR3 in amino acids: CASSLREANEQFF. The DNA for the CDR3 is TGTGCCAGCAGCTTGCGGGAGGCAAATGAGCAGTTCTTC.

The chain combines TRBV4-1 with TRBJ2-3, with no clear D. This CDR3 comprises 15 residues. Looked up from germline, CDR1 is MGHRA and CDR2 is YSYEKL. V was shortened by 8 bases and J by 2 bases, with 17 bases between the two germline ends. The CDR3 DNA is TGCGCCAGCTCCATGGCAGCTTCCGACACAGATACGCAGTATTTT. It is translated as CASSMAASDTDTQYF.

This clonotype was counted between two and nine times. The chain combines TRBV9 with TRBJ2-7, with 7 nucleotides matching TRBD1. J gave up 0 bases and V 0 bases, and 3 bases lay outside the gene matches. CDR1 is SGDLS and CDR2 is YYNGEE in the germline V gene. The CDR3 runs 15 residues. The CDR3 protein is CASSVGTGSSYEQYF. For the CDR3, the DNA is TGTGCCAGCAGCGTAGGGACAGGCAGCTCCTACGAGCAGTACTTC. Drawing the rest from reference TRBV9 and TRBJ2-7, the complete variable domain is DSGVTQTPKHLITATGQRVTLRCSPRSGDLSVYWYQQSLDQGLQFLIQYYNGEERAKGNILERFSAQQFPDLHSELNLSSLELGDSALYFCASSVGTGSSYEQYFGPGTRLTVT.

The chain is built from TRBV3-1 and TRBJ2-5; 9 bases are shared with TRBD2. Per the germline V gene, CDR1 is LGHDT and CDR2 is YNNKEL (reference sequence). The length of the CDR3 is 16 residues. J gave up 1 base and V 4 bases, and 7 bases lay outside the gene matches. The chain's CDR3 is CASSPLRAGGQETQYF. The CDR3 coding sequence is TGTGCCAGCAGCCCCCTTCGAGCGGGAGGCCAAGAGACCCAGTACTTC.

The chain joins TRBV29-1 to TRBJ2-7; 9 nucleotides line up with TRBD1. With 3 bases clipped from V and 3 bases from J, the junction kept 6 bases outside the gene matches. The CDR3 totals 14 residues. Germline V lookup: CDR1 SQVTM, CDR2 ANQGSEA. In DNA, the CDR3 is TGCAGCGTTGAGGGACAGGGTGGTATCTACGAGCAGTACTTC. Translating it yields CSVEGQGGIYEQYF.

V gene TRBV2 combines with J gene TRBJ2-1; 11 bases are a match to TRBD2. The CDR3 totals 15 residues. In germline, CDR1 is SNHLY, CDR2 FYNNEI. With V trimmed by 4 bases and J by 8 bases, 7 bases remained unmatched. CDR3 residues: CASSGRTSGSDEQFF. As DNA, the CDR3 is TGTGCCAGCAGTGGAAGAACTAGCGGGAGCGATGAGCAGTTCTTC.

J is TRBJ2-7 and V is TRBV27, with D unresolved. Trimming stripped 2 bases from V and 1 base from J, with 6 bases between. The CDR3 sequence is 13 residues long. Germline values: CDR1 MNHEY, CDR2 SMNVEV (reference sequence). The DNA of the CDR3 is TGTGCCAGCAGTTTAACACCATCCTACGAGCAGTACTTC. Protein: CASSLTPSYEQYF.

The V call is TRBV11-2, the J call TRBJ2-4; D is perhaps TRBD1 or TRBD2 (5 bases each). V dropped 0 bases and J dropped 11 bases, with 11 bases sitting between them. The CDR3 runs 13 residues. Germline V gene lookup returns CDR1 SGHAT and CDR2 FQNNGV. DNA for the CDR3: TGTGCCAGCAGCTTAGAAATCGGGGCGGTTCAGTACTTC. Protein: CASSLEIGAVQYF.

The CDR3 protein is CASIKGGWETQYF. Here the CDR3 DNA reads TGTGCCAGCATCAAAGGGGGCTGGGAGACCCAGTACTTC. This chain joins TRBV28 and TRBJ2-5; the match to TRBD1 covers 7 bases. V trimming: 7 bases; J trimming: 5 bases; junction bases outside the gene matches: 7. Per the germline V gene, CDR1 is MDHEN and CDR2 is SYDVKM. The CDR3 loop spans 13 amino acids. The variable domain in full, completed from reference TRBV28 and TRBJ2-5, reads DVKVTQSSRYLVKRTGEKVFLECVQDMDHENMFWYRQDPGLGLRLIYFSYDVKMKEKGDIPEGYSVSREKKERFSLILESASTNQTSMYLCASIKGGWETQYFGPGTRLLVL.

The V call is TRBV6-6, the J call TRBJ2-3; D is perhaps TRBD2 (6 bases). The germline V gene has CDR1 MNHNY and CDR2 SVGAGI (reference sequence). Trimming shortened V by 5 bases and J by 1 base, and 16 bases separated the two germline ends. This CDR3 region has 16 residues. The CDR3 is CASSPTSTVGTDTQYF. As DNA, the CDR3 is TGTGCCAGCAGTCCGACTAGTACCGTGGGCACAGATACGCAGTATTTT.